This is a list of T cell receptor beta chains from one sample in a study of blood T cells in healthy people across ages. From the 5' RACE reads, TCRdb called clonotypes with MiXCR, one entry per CDR3 protein. The sample carries just under 750,000 distinct CDR3 sequences, about a fifth recorded once. Sample: blood. The receptors derive from a man in his 70s in good health. Each CDR3 is given with its conserved first and last residue. D genes are given only for firm matches. Some rows mark clone size as missing; the rest say once, few, many or name a class of expanded clone.

clone_size j_call v_call d_call cdr3_nt cdr3_aa
few TRBJ2-7 TRBV10-3 . TGTGCCATCAGTGGCGGCAGGGAATACGAGCAGTACTTC CAISGGREYEQYF
many TRBJ2-5 TRBV19 . TGTGCCAGCAGTATCCGGGAGACCCAGTACTTC CASSIRETQYF
. TRBJ2-3 TRBV12-3/TRBV12-4 TRBD2 TGTGCCAGCAGTTGGATAGCGGGAGTACATACGCAGTATTTT CASSWIAGVHTQYF
few TRBJ1-4 TRBV5-1 . TGCGCCAGCCAAAGGGGGGGCGGTAATGAAAAACTGTTTTTT CASQRGGGNEKLFF
many TRBJ2-6 TRBV11-2 . TGTGCCAGCAGCTCCCTTTTTTCTGGGGCCAACGTCCTGACTTTC CASSSLFSGANVLTF
many TRBJ2-2 TRBV6-1 . TGTGCCAGTATGGCGGATCCTTTTAACACCGGGGAGCTGTTTTTT CASMADPFNTGELFF
few TRBJ2-4 TRBV3-1 TRBD2 TGTGCCAGCAGCTTATGGACTAGCGGGGGATCCCCCAAAAACATTCAGTACTTC CASSLWTSGGSPKNIQYF
. TRBJ2-1 TRBV15 TRBD2 TGTGCCACCAGCAGAACTAGCGGGCACTACAATGAGCAGTTCTTC CATSRTSGHYNEQFF
. TRBJ2-7 TRBV7-8 TRBD1 TGTGCCAGCAGCTTAGTCCGGACAGGGTGGAACGAGCAGTACTTC CASSLVRTGWNEQYF
. TRBJ2-7 TRBV5-1 TRBD1 TGCGCCAGCAGCACCCAGGGGGATCCCTACGAGCAGTACTTC CASSTQGDPYEQYF
few TRBJ2-1 TRBV5-1 . TGCGCCAGCAGTCGGGACGGATCCTACAATGAGCAGTTCTTC CASSRDGSYNEQFF
. TRBJ1-1 TRBV3-1 . TGTGCCAGCAGACCTACGAGTAGACGGAACACTGAAGCTTTCTTT CASRPTSRRNTEAFF
few TRBJ2-3 TRBV7-9 . TGTGCCAGCAGCTTAATTCAGGTTGCAGATACGCAGTATTTT CASSLIQVADTQYF
few TRBJ2-1 TRBV4-3 . TGCGCCAGCAGCCAAGATCGTCGCGCACGTGGCAATGAGCAGTTCTTC CASSQDRRARGNEQFF
few TRBJ1-1 TRBV5-4 TRBD1 TGTGCCAGCAGCCTCGAACAGGGGGGGAACACTGAAGCTTTCTTT CASSLEQGGNTEAFF
. TRBJ2-5 TRBV20-1 . TGCAGTGCTAGAGCCCTAGAAGAGACCCAGTACTTC CSARALEETQYF
many TRBJ2-1 TRBV29-1 . TGCAGCGTTGTTGGAGGAAGCTCCTACAATGAGCAGTTCTTC CSVVGGSSYNEQFF
. TRBJ2-1 TRBV6-2/TRBV6-3 TRBD2 TGTGCCAGCAATGGACTAGCGGGGGGGTCCTACAATGAGCAGTTCTTC CASNGLAGGSYNEQFF
. TRBJ1-2 TRBV20-1 . TGCAGTGCTAGAGATTACGGCCCGTACTATGGCTACACCTTC CSARDYGPYYGYTF
few TRBJ2-1 TRBV20-1 TRBD2 TGCAGTGCTAGTCCAGCGAGCGGGGGGAAAAATGAGCAGTTCTTC CSASPASGGKNEQFF
few TRBJ1-2 TRBV5-1 . TGCGCCAGCTCCCGGGACGCCGCTAACTATGGCTACACCTTC CASSRDAANYGYTF
. TRBJ1-4 TRBV18 . TGTGCCAGCTCGGCTAGACGGGCAACTAATGAAAAACTGTTTTTT CASSARRATNEKLFF
. TRBJ2-1 TRBV7-3 . TGTGCCAGCAGCTTGCGGCGGGATCGATACGATGAGCAGTTCTTC CASSLRRDRYDEQFF
. TRBJ1-1 TRBV28 . TGTGCCAGCAGTTCCCAAGCAACAGACACTGAAGCTTTCTTT CASSSQATDTEAFF
. TRBJ2-3 TRBV10-3 TRBD1 TGTGCCATCAGGAGAAACAGGGGGAGCACAGATACGCAGTATTTT CAIRRNRGSTDTQYF
many TRBJ2-3 TRBV18 . TGTGCCAGCTCACCACTCAGGGACACAGATACGCAGTATTTT CASSPLRDTDTQYF
. TRBJ1-5 TRBV7-2 . TGTGCCAGCAGCTTAGGTGGCGGCAGGGGTAGCAATCAGCCCCAGCATTTT CASSLGGGRGSNQPQHF
once TRBJ1-4 TRBV7-6 TRBD1 TGTGCCAGCAGCAGAGGACAGGGGGTTAGATCAACTAATGAAAAACTGTTTTTT CASSRGQGVRSTNEKLFF
. TRBJ2-3 TRBV5-1 TRBD2 TGCGCCAGCAGCCTGGGGGTGACTAGCGGGATACGCACAGATACGCAGTATTTT CASSLGVTSGIRTDTQYF
. TRBJ1-2 TRBV28 . TGTGCCAGCAGTTTATCAGTATCGGGCCAATACGGCTACACCTTC CASSLSVSGQYGYTF
few TRBJ2-1 TRBV29-1 . TGCAGCGTTGAGAGAGGGACATTCTACAATGAGCAGTTCTTC CSVERGTFYNEQFF
. TRBJ2-7 TRBV5-1 . TGCGCCAGCAGACCTGGTTATGACACCTACTCCTACGAGCAGTACTTC CASRPGYDTYSYEQYF
few TRBJ2-5 TRBV29-1 . TGCAGCGTTGACCTTGGGAGGGAGACCCAGTACTTC CSVDLGRETQYF
. TRBJ1-2 TRBV7-9 . TGTGCCAGCAGCCACGACAGTGCTCATGGCTACACCTTC CASSHDSAHGYTF
. TRBJ1-1 TRBV29-1 . TGCAGCGCACTCGACGGAAACACTGAAGCTTTCTTT CSALDGNTEAFF
few TRBJ2-2 TRBV28 TRBD2 TGTGCCCATGGACTAGCGGATACCGGGGAGCTGTTTTTT CAHGLADTGELFF
once TRBJ1-2 TRBV6-1 TRBD1 TGTGCCAGCAGCAAAACCACAGGAAGGACAGGGGGCGCGTTGGGCTATGGCTACACCTTC CASSKTTGRTGGALGYGYTF
many TRBJ2-3 TRBV29-1 . TGCAGCGGGACTGCCCGAGATACGCAGTATTTT CSGTARDTQYF
. TRBJ1-1 TRBV5-1 . TGCGCCAGCAGCTTGGATTGGAGGGAGGCTTTCTTT CASSLDWREAFF
many TRBJ2-3 TRBV6-5 TRBD1 TGTGCCAGCAGCCGACCTCCGGGACAGGGTACAGATACGCAGTATTTT CASSRPPGQGTDTQYF
. TRBJ2-7 TRBV4-2 . TGTGCCAGCAGAAGACAGAGCTCCTACGAGCAGTACTTC CASRRQSSYEQYF
few TRBJ2-3 TRBV5-1 . TGCGCCAGCAGCTTGCCCCCAGCGGGTACGCAGTATTTT CASSLPPAGTQYF
. TRBJ2-7 TRBV7-9 . TGTGCCAGCAGCTCCCTGAACTACGAGCAGTACTTC CASSSLNYEQYF
. TRBJ2-3 TRBV10-3 TRBD2 TGTGCCATCAGGCGAGCGGGGGGTTTGACAGATACGCAGTATTTT CAIRRAGGLTDTQYF
. TRBJ2-5 TRBV28 TRBD2 TGTGCCAGCAGTTTATCTAGCGGGGGGACGGAGACCCAGTACTTC CASSLSSGGTETQYF
few TRBJ2-1 TRBV7-2 . TGTGCCAGCAGCACGACTCGTAGCGGCCTCAATGAGCAGTTCTTC CASSTTRSGLNEQFF